This T cell receptor (beta chain) was recovered during a study of blood T cell repertoires in COVID-19 (dated by TCRdb to the early 2020s). Study-level background: The collaborator samples originated in the United States, Italy and Spain and spanned the acute and convalescent phases of COVID-19. The prospective study material was composed of cDNA or gDNA derived from T cells, B-cell-depleted T cells, or PBMCs. The dataset comprised deeply sampled blood TCRbeta repertoires from subjects exposed to, actively infected with, or recovered from COVID-19. The repertoires were released in a freely available public database meant as a resource for research on the immune response to SARS-CoV-2. The samples were drawn from the first 160 participants of the ongoing ImmuneRACE study and from 950 to 1,500 subjects provided by 6 global collaborators. Nearly every sample came with metadata listing a de-identified subject ID, COVID-19 status, age in years and sex. Where HLA class I and class II types were available, the types were taken from metadata supplied by the sample provider, not from assay-based typing. General findings and caveats noted by the study authors: The amount of clinical and demographic metadata varied by source and participant and was provided uncurated.

Notes on this clone: This receptor's antigen is unknown. Base qualities were left out, and no much larger clone turns up one base away.

The immunoSEQ Assay, a bias-controlled multiplex PCR, was used to amplify TCRbeta CDR3 regions from genomic DNA. Processing in the source paper ran as follows. The number of nucleated cells in each sample was estimated from the amplification of reference gene primers within the assay. To quantify the absolute abundance of each unique TCRbeta CDR3 rearrangement, sequence reads were collapsed and filtered. Productive Simpson clonality was computed per sample as the square root of Simpson's diversity index over productive rearrangements. TCRdb took this table from immuneACCESS and kept in-frame rearrangements with V and J called. Such tables lack part of the clones; where checked against another copy, unresolved V genes explain under half of the gap, and the rest is unexplained. V, J and clone size reflect that table, while D and trimming were determined from the DNA. The sample table shows hundreds of thousands of clones, and around 86% are seen once. The ten largest clones take up more than 2% of the sample.

Inclusive of the bounding cysteine and phenylalanine, the CDR3 is 15 residues long. Only the CDR3 part of the read is kept: 45 bases, read in frame from the first base. CDR1 is given as SGHRS and CDR2 as YFSETQ, both from the germline V gene. The junction carries 10 bases between V and J, which are trimmed by 0 bases and 6 bases respectively. Participants in the prospective study were aged roughly 18 to 89 years, lived in about two dozen United States geographic areas, and enrolled through a virtual design. To assign participants to cohorts, the prospective study relied on clinical history that participants themselves reported in a screening survey and a study questionnaire. Recovered participants in ImmuneRACE Cohort 3 were defined as having two consecutive negative NP/OP PCR tests, clearance from a healthcare professional, or resolution of symptoms. In the prospective study, whole blood, serum and a nasopharyngeal or oropharyngeal swab were collected from each participant by mobile phlebotomists. Over an approximately 2-month period, participants in the prospective study had the option of providing additional blood draws and questionnaires. Blood samples from the prospective study were shipped frozen or at room temperature prior to DNA extraction.

The chain is made from TRBV5-1 and TRBJ1-6, with TRBD1 perhaps the D gene, on 5 matching bases. Sample: PBMCs or T cells enriched from blood (not recorded which). This receptor was taken from a woman aged 50 to 65 who had recovered from COVID-19. This receptor carries the CDR3 CASSLAVGGNSPLHF. The nucleotide sequence reads TGCGCCAGCAGCTTGGCGGTGGGGGGTAATTCACCCCTCCACTTT.